Listed below are T cell receptor beta chains from one sample, sequenced in a study of control samples from healthy donors and cancer patients. The protocol was immunoSEQ multiplex PCR, while the TCRdb copy is restricted to in-frame clones and leaves out a portion. The data hold roughly 190,000 clones, with 75% to 95% observed a single time. The sample was blood. These TCRs come from a woman aged 25 to 39 in good health. CDR3s include the opening cysteine and the closing phenylalanine or tryptophan. D genes are given only for firm matches. Only part of the rows carry a size: once, few, many, or a class if the clone is expanded.

>TRBJ1-1|once|TRBV6-5|.
CASSSTTGNTEAFF
TGTGCCAGCAGTTCAACGACAGGGAACACTGAAGCTTTCTTT
>TRBJ2-2|once|TRBV11-3|.
CASSPGRDRDTGELFF
TGTGCCAGCAGCCCCGGGAGGGACAGGGACACCGGGGAGCTGTTTTTT
>TRBJ1-2|.|TRBV5-4|.
CASSHGGNYGYTF
TGTGCCAGCAGCCACGGGGGGAACTATGGCTACACCTTC
>TRBJ2-7|.|TRBV28|TRBD1
CASSSYRDSNSYEQYF
TGTGCCAGCAGCTCCTACCGGGACAGCAACTCCTACGAGCAGTACTTC
>TRBJ2-7|few|TRBV7-3|.
CASSFGASYEQYF
TGTGCCAGCAGCTTCGGGGCCTCCTACGAGCAGTACTTC
>TRBJ2-2|.|TRBV27|.
CASSLQGYGELFF
TGTGCCAGCAGTTTACAGGGATACGGGGAGCTGTTTTTT
>TRBJ2-2|.|TRBV11-2|TRBD2
CASSLSGANTGELFF
TGTGCCAGCAGCTTAAGCGGGGCGAACACCGGGGAGCTGTTTTTT
>TRBJ2-2|.|TRBV5-1|.
CASSLVGGTNTGELFF
TGCGCCAGCAGCTTGGTTGGGGGGACTAACACCGGGGAGCTGTTTTTT
>TRBJ1-3|.|TRBV7-3|.
CASSMGPGNTIYF
TGTGCCAGCAGCATGGGACCTGGAAACACCATATATTTT
>TRBJ2-3|.|TRBV6-5|TRBD2
CASSSGGADTQYF
TGTGCCAGCAGTAGCGGGGGGGCAGATACGCAGTATTTT
>TRBJ1-2|.|TRBV5-4|.
CASSLPEPNYGYTF
TGTGCCAGCAGCTTGCCGGAACCTAACTATGGCTACACCTTC
>TRBJ2-5|.|TRBV19|TRBD1
CASRWTGAGVETQYF
TGTGCCAGTAGGTGGACAGGGGCAGGGGTAGAGACCCAGTACTTC
>TRBJ1-2|.|TRBV6-2/TRBV6-3|TRBD1
CASSNPGTANYGYTF
TGTGCCAGCAGTAATCCCGGGACAGCTAACTATGGCTACACCTTC
>TRBJ2-1|.|TRBV15|TRBD2
CATSRGRGTSDPNEQFF
TGTGCCACCAGCAGAGGGAGGGGGACTAGCGATCCCAATGAGCAGTTCTTC
>TRBJ2-7|.|TRBV5-1|.
CASSLDLSTYEQYF
TGCGCCAGCAGCCTAGACCTATCCACCTACGAGCAGTACTTC
>TRBJ2-2|.|TRBV6-4|TRBD1
CASSGETGDTGELFF
TGTGCCAGCAGTGGGGAGACAGGGGACACCGGGGAGCTGTTTTTT
>TRBJ1-6|.|TRBV28|.
CASSLGHQNSPLHF
TGTGCCAGCAGTTTGGGACACCAGAATTCACCCCTCCACTTT
>TRBJ2-1|.|TRBV19|TRBD2
CASRGLAGGNEQFF
TGTGCCAGCAGGGGTCTAGCGGGGGGCAATGAGCAGTTCTTC
>TRBJ2-5|.|TRBV4-1|TRBD2
CASSRTSGPQETQYF
TGCGCCAGCAGCCGGACTAGCGGGCCCCAAGAGACCCAGTACTTC
>TRBJ2-2|.|TRBV6-2/TRBV6-3|TRBD2
CASSYGLAGGRGAVF
TGTGCCAGCAGTTACGGACTAGCGGGAGGCCGGGGAGCTGTTTTT
>TRBJ1-4|once|TRBV6-1|.
CASSERGQPNEKLFF
TGTGCCAGCAGTGAACGGGGGCAACCTAATGAAAAACTGTTTTTT
>TRBJ1-1|.|TRBV6-5|.
CASSYGGSTEAFF
TGTGCCAGCAGTTACGGGGGTTCCACTGAAGCTTTCTTT
>TRBJ2-7|.|TRBV10-1|.
CASSPGYEQYF
TGCGCCAGCAGTCCAGGGTACGAGCAGTACTTC
>TRBJ2-5|.|TRBV9|.
CASSVGLEQETQYF
TGTGCCAGCAGCGTAGGGCTTGAGCAAGAGACCCAGTACTTC
>TRBJ2-2|.|TRBV30|.
CAWSRTNTGELFF
TGTGCCTGGAGCAGGACTAACACCGGGGAGCTGTTTTTT
>TRBJ2-1|.|TRBV2|.
CASSERGAISYNEQFF
TGTGCCAGCAGTGAAAGGGGGGCCATCTCCTACAATGAGCAGTTCTTC
>TRBJ1-1|.|TRBV18|TRBD1
CASSRLPGTGGTEAFF
TGTGCCAGCTCACGACTACCCGGGACAGGGGGTACTGAAGCTTTCTTT
>TRBJ2-1|.|TRBV25-1|.
CASSESNSYNEQFF
TGTGCCAGCAGTGAATCCAACTCCTACAATGAGCAGTTCTTC
>TRBJ1-1|.|TRBV3-1/TRBV3-2|.
CASGQGALNTEAFF
TGTGCCAGCGGCCAAGGGGCTCTGAACACTGAAGCTTTCTTT
>TRBJ1-4|.|TRBV11-3|.
CASSSVWPTNEKLFF
TGTGCCAGCAGCTCAGTCTGGCCAACTAATGAAAAACTGTTTTTT
>TRBJ1-5|.|TRBV5-4|.
CASSQGIDQPQHF
TGTGCCAGCAGCCAGGGTATAGATCAGCCCCAGCATTTT
>TRBJ2-7|once|TRBV5-5|TRBD2
CASSLAGGLYEQYF
TGTGCCAGCAGCTTGGCGGGGGGTCTATACGAGCAGTACTTC
>TRBJ2-1|.|TRBV5-1|TRBD1
CASTPRQGSYNEQFF
TGCGCCAGCACCCCCCGACAGGGCTCCTACAATGAGCAGTTCTTC
>TRBJ1-3|.|TRBV27|TRBD1
CASRKQGPSGNTIYF
TGTGCCAGCAGAAAACAGGGGCCCTCTGGAAACACCATATATTTT
>TRBJ1-1|once|TRBV7-6|TRBD1
CASSPGTGGTEAFF
TGTGCCAGCAGCCCGGGGACAGGGGGGACTGAAGCTTTCTTT
>TRBJ2-1|.|TRBV7-9|.
CASSLPGASYNEQFF
TGTGCCAGCAGCTTACCAGGGGCCTCCTACAATGAGCAGTTCTTC